A selection of T cell receptor beta chains follows, all from one sample in a study of blood T cell repertoires in COVID-19. Produced via immunoSEQ multiplex PCR; TCRdb's table is partial and in-frame only. The sample holds a few hundred thousand clones, 89% seen once. The sample taken for sequencing was PBMCs or T cells enriched from blood (not recorded which). Source of these receptors: a woman in her thirties or forties who had recovered from COVID-19. Each CDR3 is given with its conserved first and last residue. The D gene is left open where the match is weak. A clone size is listed for some rows: how often the clone was seen (once, few, many), or a class if it is expanded.

v_gene: TRBV6-6
j_gene: TRBJ1-1
d_gene: -
abundance: -
CDR3aa: CASRAQGGAFF
CDR3nt: TGTGCCAGCAGAGCACAGGGAGGGGCTTTCTTT

v_gene: TRBV5-1
j_gene: TRBJ2-7
d_gene: TRBD2
abundance: few
CDR3aa: CASSLEGTSVTYEQYF
CDR3nt: TGCGCCAGCAGCTTGGAGGGGACTAGCGTTACCTACGAGCAGTACTTC

v_gene: TRBV9
j_gene: TRBJ1-2
d_gene: -
abundance: few
CDR3aa: CASSPGGIYGYTF
CDR3nt: TGTGCCAGCAGCCCGGGAGGGATCTATGGCTACACCTTC

v_gene: TRBV9
j_gene: TRBJ2-1
d_gene: -
abundance: -
CDR3aa: CASSVAEGGLNEQFF
CDR3nt: TGTGCCAGCAGCGTAGCAGAGGGCGGCCTTAATGAGCAGTTCTTC

v_gene: TRBV7-2
j_gene: TRBJ2-7
d_gene: -
abundance: -
CDR3aa: CASSLERQFTGEQYF
CDR3nt: TGTGCCAGCAGCTTAGAACGGCAATTTACCGGGGAGCAGTACTTC

v_gene: TRBV30
j_gene: TRBJ2-2
d_gene: -
abundance: once
CDR3aa: CAWRRGELFF
CDR3nt: TGTGCCTGGAGGCGGGGAGAGCTGTTTTTT

v_gene: TRBV19
j_gene: TRBJ1-1
d_gene: -
abundance: -
CDR3aa: CASSTLRQYEAFF
CDR3nt: TGTGCCAGTAGTACCCTTCGACAGTATGAAGCTTTCTTT

v_gene: TRBV7-9
j_gene: TRBJ2-1
d_gene: -
abundance: -
CDR3aa: CATILGAGPYNEQFF
CDR3nt: TGTGCCACCATCTTGGGGGCCGGCCCCTACAATGAGCAGTTCTTC

v_gene: TRBV7-3
j_gene: TRBJ2-3
d_gene: -
abundance: -
CDR3aa: CASSLDPRADTQYF
CDR3nt: TGTGCCAGCAGCTTAGACCCGAGGGCGGATACGCAGTATTTT

v_gene: TRBV6-5
j_gene: TRBJ1-1
d_gene: -
abundance: -
CDR3aa: CASSRTENTEAFF
CDR3nt: TGTGCCAGCAGCCGGACAGAGAACACTGAAGCTTTCTTT

v_gene: TRBV30
j_gene: TRBJ1-3
d_gene: -
abundance: -
CDR3aa: CAWRRAAGNTIYF
CDR3nt: TGTGCCTGGAGGAGGGCCGCTGGAAACACCATATATTTT